This T cell receptor (beta chain) is drawn from a study of T cell repertoires in cytomegalovirus infection. About the study: Matching HLA type, along with CMV infection, was indicated by public TCR beta signatures. General study results and limits: HLA-C-restricted CMV clonotypes gave the most frequent clonotype in two of eight donors. CMV carriers with the relevant HLA were identified by cumulative public TCR beta family frequency.

TCRdb fed the reads into MiXCR, producing one record per CDR3 protein. The sample has roughly 180,000 distinct CDR3 sequences; about 17% are singletons. With 5 bases removed from V and 0 bases from J, the gap between germline ends came to 14 bases. CDR3 length: 16 amino acids. CDR1 SGHVS and CDR2 FQNEAQ come from the germline V gene. In the case of this clonotype: No antigen is known for it.

The specimen sequenced was CD8+ T cells from PBMCs. The rearrangement uses TRBV7-8 and TRBJ1-3; no reliable D call. The sequence was obtained from a human donor in good health (CMV status not recorded). Some clones in this sample may be carry-over from other donors' samples. The CDR3 sequence: CASSPFDTTSGNTIYF. DNA of the CDR3: TGTGCCAGCAGCCCATTCGACACGACCTCTGGAAACACCATATATTTT.